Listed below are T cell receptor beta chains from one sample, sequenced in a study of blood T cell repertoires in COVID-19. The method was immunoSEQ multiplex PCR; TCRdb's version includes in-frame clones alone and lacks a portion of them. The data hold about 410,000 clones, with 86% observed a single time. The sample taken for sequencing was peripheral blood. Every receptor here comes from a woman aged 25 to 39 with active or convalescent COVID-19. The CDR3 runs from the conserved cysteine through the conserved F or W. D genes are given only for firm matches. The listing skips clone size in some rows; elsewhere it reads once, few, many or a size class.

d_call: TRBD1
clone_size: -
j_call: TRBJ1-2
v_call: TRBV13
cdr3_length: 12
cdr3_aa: CANLQGAYGYTF
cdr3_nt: TGTGCCAACTTACAGGGGGCTTATGGCTACACCTTC

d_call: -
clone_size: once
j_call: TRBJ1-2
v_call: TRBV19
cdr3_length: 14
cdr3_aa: CASSIGHNNYGYTF
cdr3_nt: TGTGCCAGTAGTATCGGACACAATAACTATGGCTACACCTTC

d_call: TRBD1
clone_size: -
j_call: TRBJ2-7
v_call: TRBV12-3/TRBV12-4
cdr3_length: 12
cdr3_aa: CASSLARTGQYF
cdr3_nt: TGTGCCAGCAGTTTAGCTCGGACAGGGCAGTACTTC

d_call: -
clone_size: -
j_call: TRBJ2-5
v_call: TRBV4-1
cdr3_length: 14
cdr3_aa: CASSQQGRQETQYF
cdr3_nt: TGCGCCAGCAGCCAACAGGGTCGTCAAGAGACCCAGTACTTC

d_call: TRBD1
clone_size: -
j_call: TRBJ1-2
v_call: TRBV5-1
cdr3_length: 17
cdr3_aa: CASSLGDGQGTNYGYTF
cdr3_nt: TGCGCCAGCAGCTTGGGAGACGGACAGGGAACCAACTATGGCTACACCTTC

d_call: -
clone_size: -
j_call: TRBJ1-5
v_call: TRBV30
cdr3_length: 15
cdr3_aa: CAWSPRPRGCQPQHF
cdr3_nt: TGTGCCTGGAGTCCCCGGCCCCGCGGGTGTCAGCCCCAGCATTTT

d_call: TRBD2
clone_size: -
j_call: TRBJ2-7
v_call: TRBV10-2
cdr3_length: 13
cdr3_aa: CASSGGSVYEQYF
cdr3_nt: TGCGCCAGCAGTGGCGGGAGTGTCTACGAGCAGTACTTC

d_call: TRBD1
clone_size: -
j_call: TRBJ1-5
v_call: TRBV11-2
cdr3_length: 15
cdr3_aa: CASSFGDRFNQPQHF
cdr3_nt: TGTGCCAGCAGCTTCGGGGACAGGTTCAATCAGCCCCAGCATTTT

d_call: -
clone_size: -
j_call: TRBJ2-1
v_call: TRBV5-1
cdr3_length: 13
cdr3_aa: CASSLFRDNEQFF
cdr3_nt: TGCGCCAGCAGCTTGTTCAGGGACAATGAGCAGTTCTTC

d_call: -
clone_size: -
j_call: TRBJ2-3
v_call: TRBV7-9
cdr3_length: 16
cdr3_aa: CASSFRSRRVGDTQYF
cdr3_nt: TGTGCCAGCAGCTTTAGAAGTAGGAGAGTGGGAGATACGCAGTATTTT

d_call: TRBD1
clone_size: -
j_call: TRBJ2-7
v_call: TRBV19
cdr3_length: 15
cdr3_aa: CASSMEARGPYEQYF
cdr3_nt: TGTGCCAGTAGTATGGAGGCCAGGGGGCCCTACGAGCAGTACTTC

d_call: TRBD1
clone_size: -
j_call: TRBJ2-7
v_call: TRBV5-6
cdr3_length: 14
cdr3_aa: CASRRQGTSYEQYF
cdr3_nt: TGTGCCAGCAGAAGACAGGGGACGTCCTACGAGCAGTACTTC

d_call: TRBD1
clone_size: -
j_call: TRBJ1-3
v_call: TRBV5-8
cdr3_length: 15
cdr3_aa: CASSWTGANGNTIYF
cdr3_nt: TGTGCCAGCAGCTGGACAGGGGCGAACGGAAACACCATATATTTT

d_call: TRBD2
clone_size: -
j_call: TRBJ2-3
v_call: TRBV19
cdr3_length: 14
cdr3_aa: CASSWRGGPDTQYF
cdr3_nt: TGTGCCAGTAGTTGGCGGGGGGGCCCAGATACGCAGTATTTT

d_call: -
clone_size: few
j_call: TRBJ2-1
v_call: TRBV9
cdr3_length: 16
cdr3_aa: CASSDDQPSSYNEQFF
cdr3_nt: TGTGCCAGCAGCGATGATCAGCCTAGCTCCTACAATGAGCAGTTCTTC

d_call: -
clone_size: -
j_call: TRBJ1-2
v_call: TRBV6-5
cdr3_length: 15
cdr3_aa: CASSSPTGVSYGYTF
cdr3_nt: TGTGCCAGCAGTTCGCCAACCGGGGTCAGCTATGGCTACACCTTC

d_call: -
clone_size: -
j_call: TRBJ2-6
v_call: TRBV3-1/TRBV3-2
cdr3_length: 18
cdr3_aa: CASSQDLRSYSGANVLTF
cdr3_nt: TGTGCCAGCAGCCAAGACCTCCGCAGTTACTCTGGGGCCAACGTCCTGACTTTC

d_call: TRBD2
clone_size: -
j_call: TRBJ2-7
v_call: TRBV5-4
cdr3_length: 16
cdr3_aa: CASSLSGERGGYEQYF
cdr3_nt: TGTGCCAGCAGCTTGTCAGGCGAGCGGGGGGGCTACGAGCAGTACTTC

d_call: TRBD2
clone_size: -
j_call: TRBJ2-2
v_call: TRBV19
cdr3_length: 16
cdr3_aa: CASRELAGGNVGELFF
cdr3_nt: TGTGCCAGTAGAGAACTAGCGGGAGGGAATGTCGGGGAGCTGTTTTTT

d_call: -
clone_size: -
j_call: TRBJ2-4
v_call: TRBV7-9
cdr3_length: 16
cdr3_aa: CASSNNRVLAKNIQYF
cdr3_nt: TGTGCCAGCAGCAACAACAGGGTTCTAGCCAAAAACATTCAGTACTTC

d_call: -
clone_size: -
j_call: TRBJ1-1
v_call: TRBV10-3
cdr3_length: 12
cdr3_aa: CAISARDIEAFF
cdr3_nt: TGTGCCATCAGTGCCCGGGACATTGAAGCTTTCTTT

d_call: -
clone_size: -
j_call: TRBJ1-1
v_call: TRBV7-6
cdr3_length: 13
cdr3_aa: CASSPEGGTEAFF
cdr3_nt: TGTGCCAGCAGCCCGGAAGGCGGAACTGAAGCTTTCTTT

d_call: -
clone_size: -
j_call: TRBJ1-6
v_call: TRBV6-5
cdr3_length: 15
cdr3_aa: CASSYSLAYNSPLHF
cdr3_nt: TGTGCCAGCAGTTACTCATTAGCATATAATTCACCCCTCCACTTT

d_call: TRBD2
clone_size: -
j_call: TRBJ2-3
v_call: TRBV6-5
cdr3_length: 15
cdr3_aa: CASGRGGLGADTQYF
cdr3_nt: TGTGCCAGCGGCCGGGGGGGCCTAGGCGCAGATACGCAGTATTTT

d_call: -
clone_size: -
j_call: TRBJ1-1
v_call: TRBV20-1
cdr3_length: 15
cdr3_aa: CSASGNGGPNTEAFF
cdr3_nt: TGCAGTGCTAGTGGGAACGGGGGGCCGAACACTGAAGCTTTCTTT

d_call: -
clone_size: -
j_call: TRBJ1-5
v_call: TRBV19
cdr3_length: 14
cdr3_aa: CASSLLSSNQPQHF
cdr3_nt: TGTGCCAGTAGCCTACTGAGTAGCAATCAGCCCCAGCATTTT

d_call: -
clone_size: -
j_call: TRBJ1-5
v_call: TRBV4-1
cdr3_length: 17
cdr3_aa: CASSQSPGGVGNQPQHF
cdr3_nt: TGCGCCAGCAGCCAATCCCCGGGAGGGGTGGGCAATCAGCCCCAGCATTTT

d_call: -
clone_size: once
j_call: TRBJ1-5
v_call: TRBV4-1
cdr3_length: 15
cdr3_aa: CASSQDQGGSQPQHF
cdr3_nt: TGCGCCAGCAGCCAAGATCAAGGGGGTTCTCAGCCCCAGCATTTT

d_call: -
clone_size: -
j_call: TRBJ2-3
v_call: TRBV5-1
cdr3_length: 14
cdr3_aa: CASSSGGSTDTQYF
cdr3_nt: TGCGCCAGCAGCTCCGGGGGTAGCACAGATACGCAGTATTTT

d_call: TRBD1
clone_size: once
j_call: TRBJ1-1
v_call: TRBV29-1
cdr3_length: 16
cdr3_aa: CSVDVVAGQGNTEAFF
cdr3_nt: TGCAGCGTTGATGTGGTGGCGGGACAGGGGAACACTGAAGCTTTCTTT

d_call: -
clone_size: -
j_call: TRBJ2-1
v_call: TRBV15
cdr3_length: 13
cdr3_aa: CATTGTAYNEQFF
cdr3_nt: TGTGCCACCACCGGGACTGCGTACAATGAGCAGTTCTTC

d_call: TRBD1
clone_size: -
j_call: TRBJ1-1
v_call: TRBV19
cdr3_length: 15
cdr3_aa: CASSIDGTGYTEAFF
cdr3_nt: TGTGCCAGTAGTATAGATGGGACAGGCTACACTGAAGCTTTCTTT

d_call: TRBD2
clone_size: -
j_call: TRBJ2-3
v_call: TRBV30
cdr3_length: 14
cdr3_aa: CAWGLAGTTDTQYF
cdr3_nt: TGTGCCTGGGGGCTAGCGGGGACAACAGATACGCAGTATTTT

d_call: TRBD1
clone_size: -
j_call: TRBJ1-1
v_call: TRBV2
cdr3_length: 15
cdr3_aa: CASTWDRGKGTEAFF
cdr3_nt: TGTGCCAGCACCTGGGACAGGGGGAAAGGTACTGAAGCTTTCTTT

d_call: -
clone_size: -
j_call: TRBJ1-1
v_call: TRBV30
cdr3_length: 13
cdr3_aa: CAWAPAGVAEAFF
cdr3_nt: TGTGCCTGGGCCCCCGCCGGGGTCGCTGAAGCTTTCTTT

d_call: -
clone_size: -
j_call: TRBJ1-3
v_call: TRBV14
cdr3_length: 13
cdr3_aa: CASSQVAGNTIYF
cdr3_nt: TGTGCCAGCAGCCAAGTGGCCGGAAACACCATATATTTT

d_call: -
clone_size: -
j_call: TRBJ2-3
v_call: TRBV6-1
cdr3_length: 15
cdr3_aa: CASSEEGGPTDTQYF
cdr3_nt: TGTGCCAGCAGTGAAGAGGGGGGGCCCACAGATACGCAGTATTTT

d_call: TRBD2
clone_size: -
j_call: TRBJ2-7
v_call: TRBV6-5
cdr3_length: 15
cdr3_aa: CASSQTSGSGYEQYF
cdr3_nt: TGTGCCAGCAGCCAAACGAGCGGGAGCGGGTACGAGCAGTACTTC

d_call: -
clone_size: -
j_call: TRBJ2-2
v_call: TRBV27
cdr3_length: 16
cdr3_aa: CASSPLGTTNTGELFF
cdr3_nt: TGTGCCAGCAGTCCCCTCGGGACAACGAACACCGGGGAGCTGTTTTTT

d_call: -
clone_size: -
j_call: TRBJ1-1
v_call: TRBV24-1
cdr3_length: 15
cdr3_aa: CATSDLRRGNTEAFF
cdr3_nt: TGTGCCACCAGTGACTTGCGACGGGGGAACACTGAAGCTTTCTTT

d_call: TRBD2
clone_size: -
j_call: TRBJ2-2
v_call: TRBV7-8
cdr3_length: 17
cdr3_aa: CASSRILAGANTGELFF
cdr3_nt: TGTGCCAGCAGCCGAATCTTAGCGGGAGCGAACACCGGGGAGCTGTTTTTT

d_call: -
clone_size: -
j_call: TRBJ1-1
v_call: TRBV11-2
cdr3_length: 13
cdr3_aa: CASSETANTEAFF
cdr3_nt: TGTGCCAGCAGCGAAACAGCGAACACTGAAGCTTTCTTT